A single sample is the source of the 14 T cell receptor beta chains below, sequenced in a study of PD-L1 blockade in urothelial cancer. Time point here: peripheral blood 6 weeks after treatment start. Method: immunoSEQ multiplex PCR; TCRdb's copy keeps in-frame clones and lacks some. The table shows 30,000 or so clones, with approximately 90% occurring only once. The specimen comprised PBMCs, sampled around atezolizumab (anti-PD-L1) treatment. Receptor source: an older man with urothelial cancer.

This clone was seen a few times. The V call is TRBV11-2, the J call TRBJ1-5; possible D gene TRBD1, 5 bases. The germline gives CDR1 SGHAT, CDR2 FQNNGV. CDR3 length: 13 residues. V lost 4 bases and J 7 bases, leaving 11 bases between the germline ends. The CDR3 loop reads CASSSTGEQPQHF. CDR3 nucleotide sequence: TGTGCCAGCAGCTCCACGGGGGAGCAGCCCCAGCATTTT.

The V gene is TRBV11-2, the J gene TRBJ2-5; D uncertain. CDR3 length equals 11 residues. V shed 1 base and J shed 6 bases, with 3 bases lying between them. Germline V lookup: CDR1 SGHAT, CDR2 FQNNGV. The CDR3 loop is CASSLGQTQYF. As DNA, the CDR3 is TGTGCCAGCAGCTTAGGGCAGACCCAGTACTTC.

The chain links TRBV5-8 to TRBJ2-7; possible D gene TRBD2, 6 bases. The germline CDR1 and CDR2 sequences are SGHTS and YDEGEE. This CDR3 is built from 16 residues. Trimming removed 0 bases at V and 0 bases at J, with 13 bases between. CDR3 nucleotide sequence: TGTGCCAGCAGCTTGGTGGGCGGGGCAAGCTCCTACGAGCAGTACTTC. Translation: CASSLVGGASSYEQYF.

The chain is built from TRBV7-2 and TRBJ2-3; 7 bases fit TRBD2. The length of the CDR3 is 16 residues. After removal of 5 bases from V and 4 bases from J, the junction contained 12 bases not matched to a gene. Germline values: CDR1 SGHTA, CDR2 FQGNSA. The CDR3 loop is CASSTTQRGRADTQYF. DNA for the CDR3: TGTGCCAGCAGCACCACCCAGCGGGGAAGGGCAGATACGCAGTATTTT.

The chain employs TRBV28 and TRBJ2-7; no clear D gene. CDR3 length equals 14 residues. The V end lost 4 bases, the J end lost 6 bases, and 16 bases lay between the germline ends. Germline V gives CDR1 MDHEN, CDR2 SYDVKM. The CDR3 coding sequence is TGTGCCAGCAGTTCCGGTCCGGTACTCGTCGAGCAGTACTTC. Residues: CASSSGPVLVEQYF.

CDR3 residues: CATSRDIQETQYF. DNA for the CDR3: TGTGCCACCAGCAGAGACATTCAGGAGACCCAGTACTTC. This chain joins TRBV15 and TRBJ2-5; no firm D call. V was cut by 0 bases and J by 5 bases, with 7 bases left in between. This CDR3 spans 13 amino acids. CDR1 and CDR2 from the germline V gene are LNHNV and YYDKDF (reference sequence).

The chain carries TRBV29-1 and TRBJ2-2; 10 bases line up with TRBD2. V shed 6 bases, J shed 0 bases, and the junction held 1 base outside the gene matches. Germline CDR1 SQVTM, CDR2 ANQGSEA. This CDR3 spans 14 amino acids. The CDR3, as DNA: TGCAGCGTCGGACTAGCGGCGAACACCGGGGAGCTGTTTTTT. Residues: CSVGLAANTGELFF.

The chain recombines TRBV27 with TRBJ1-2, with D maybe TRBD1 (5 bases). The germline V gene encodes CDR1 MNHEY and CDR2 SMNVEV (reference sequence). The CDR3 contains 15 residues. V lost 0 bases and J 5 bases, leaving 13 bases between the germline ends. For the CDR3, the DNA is TGTGCCAGCAGTTTATCATCGACAGATCCGTATGGCTACACCTTC. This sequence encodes CASSLSSTDPYGYTF.

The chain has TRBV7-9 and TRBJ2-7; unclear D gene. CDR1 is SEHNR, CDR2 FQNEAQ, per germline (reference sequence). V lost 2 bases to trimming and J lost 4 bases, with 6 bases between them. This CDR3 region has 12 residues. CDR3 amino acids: CASSLSAYEQYF. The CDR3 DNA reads TGTGCCAGCAGCTTAAGCGCGTACGAGCAGTACTTC.

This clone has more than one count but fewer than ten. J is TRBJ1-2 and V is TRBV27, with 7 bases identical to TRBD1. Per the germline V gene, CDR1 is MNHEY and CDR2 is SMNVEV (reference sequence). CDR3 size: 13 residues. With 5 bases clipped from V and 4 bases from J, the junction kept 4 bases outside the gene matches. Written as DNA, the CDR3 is TGTGCCAGCAGTGCGGGGACAGTCTATGGCTACACCTTC. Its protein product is CASSAGTVYGYTF.

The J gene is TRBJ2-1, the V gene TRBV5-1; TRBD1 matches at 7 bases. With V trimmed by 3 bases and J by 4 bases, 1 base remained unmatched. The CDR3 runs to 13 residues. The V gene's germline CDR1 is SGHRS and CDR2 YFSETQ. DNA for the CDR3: TGCGCCAGCAGCTCGACAGGGTACAATGAGCAGTTCTTC. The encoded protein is CASSSTGYNEQFF.

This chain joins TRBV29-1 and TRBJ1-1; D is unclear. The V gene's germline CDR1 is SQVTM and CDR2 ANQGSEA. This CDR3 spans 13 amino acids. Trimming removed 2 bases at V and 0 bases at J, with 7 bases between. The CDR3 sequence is CSVEISMNTEAFF. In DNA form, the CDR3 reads TGCAGCGTTGAAATCAGTATGAACACTGAAGCTTTCTTT.

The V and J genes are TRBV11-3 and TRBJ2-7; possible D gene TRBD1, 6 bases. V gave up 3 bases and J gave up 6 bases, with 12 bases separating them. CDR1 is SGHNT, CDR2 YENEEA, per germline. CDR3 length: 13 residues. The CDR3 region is CASSLGQGGEQYF. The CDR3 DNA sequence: TGTGCCAGCAGCTTGGGCCAAGGGGGCGAGCAGTACTTC.

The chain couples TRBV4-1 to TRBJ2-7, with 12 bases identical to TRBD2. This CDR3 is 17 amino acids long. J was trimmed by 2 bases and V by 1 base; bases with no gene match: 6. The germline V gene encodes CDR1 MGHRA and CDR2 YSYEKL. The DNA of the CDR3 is TGCGCCAGCAGCCAAGTTTCCCTAGCGGGAGGGCCCTACGAGCAGTACTTC. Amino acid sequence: CASSQVSLAGGPYEQYF.